This TCR beta chain was sequenced for a study of T cells after yellow fever vaccination. Across the whole study: Preparing low-cell-number fractions relied on SMART-Seq v4 Ultra Low Input. Study results and limitations: Re-detected after boosting: most primary clones, about 96% of CD4 and about 85% of CD8. Researchers report a weaker secondary response that nonetheless peaked faster, day 5 versus 15.

This clonotype was counted between two and nine times. Its specificity is unknown. Trimming cost V 4 bases and J 8 bases; bases outside gene matches: 9. CDR3 length: 14 amino acids. Germline CDR1 and CDR2: MNHNS and SASEGT. Synthesis of TCR cDNA relied on 5'RACE template switching, which attached a universal primer site and UMIs. TCRdb reprocessed the 5' RACE reads via MiXCR and lists one record per CDR3 protein. The sample shows 450,000 to 550,000 distinct CDR3 sequences, roughly a fifth of them seen only once. This sequence was found in a young man who received the YFV17D yellow fever vaccine. The starting material was PBMCs, obtained around 3 weeks after the first yellow fever vaccination. This sequence joins TRBV6-1 and TRBJ1-2, with 8 bases fitting TRBD1. This CDR3 is CASSALAGGRGYTF. CDR3 nucleotides: TGTGCCAGCAGTGCCTTGGCAGGGGGCAGGGGCTACACCTTC.